This T cell receptor (beta chain) was profiled in a study of cytomegalovirus exposure and HLA in healthy donors. Points on this clone: Its antigen is still unknown.

The CDR3 consists of 15 residues. Germline V lookup: CDR1 LNHDA, CDR2 SQIVND (reference sequence). V gave up 4 bases and J gave up 2 bases, with 15 bases separating them. The PCR had 60 Vbeta and 13 Jbeta primers. TCRdb's table, derived via immunoSEQ multiplex PCR, lists solely in-frame clones and lacks some. The table includes about 180,000 clones, around 80% detected once. General study points: The investigators catalogued under 200 TCR beta chains as cytomegalovirus-associated. Reports showed the classifier diagnosing cytomegalovirus status with high specificity and sensitivity. Segments of the TCR beta V type were, in most cases, productive about 87% or about 30% of the time in an earlier analysis.

The sequence derives from a woman between 45 and 60 years old in good health and CMV-seropositive. The gene calls are TRBV19 and TRBJ2-7; possibly TRBD1 for D (5 bases). Sequencing used PBMCs. The chain's CDR3 is CASSSRLAGTYEQYF. The CDR3 coding sequence is TGTGCCAGTAGTAGTCGCCTCGCAGGGACCTACGAGCAGTACTTC.